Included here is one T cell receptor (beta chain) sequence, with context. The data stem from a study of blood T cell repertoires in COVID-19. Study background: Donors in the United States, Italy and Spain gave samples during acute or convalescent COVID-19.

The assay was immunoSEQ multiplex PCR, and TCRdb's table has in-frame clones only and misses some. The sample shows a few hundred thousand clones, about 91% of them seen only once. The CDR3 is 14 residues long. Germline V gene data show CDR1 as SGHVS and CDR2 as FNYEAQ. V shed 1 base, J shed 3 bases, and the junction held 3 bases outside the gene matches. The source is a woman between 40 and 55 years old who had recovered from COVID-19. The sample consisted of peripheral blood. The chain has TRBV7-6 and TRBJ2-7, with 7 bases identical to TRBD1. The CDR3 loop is CASSLGDSYYEQYF. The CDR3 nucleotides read TGTGCCAGCAGCTTAGGGGACAGCTACTACGAGCAGTACTTC.